This T cell receptor beta chain emerged from a study of blood T cell repertoires in COVID-19. Sequenced by immunoSEQ multiplex PCR; TCRdb stores in-frame clones only, minus some. The sample carries hundreds of thousands of clones, about 89% recorded once. The CDR3 runs 14 residues. Germline values: CDR1 MDHEN, CDR2 SYDVKM. V lost 4 bases and J 7 bases, leaving 11 bases between the germline ends. Participants, 18 to 89 years old, spanned 24 US areas. This TCR derives from a man aged 55 to 70 who had recovered from COVID-19. This rearrangement joins TRBV28 to TRBJ1-6, with D possibly TRBD1 on 6 matching bases. Sequencing input: PBMCs or T cells enriched from blood (not recorded which). The CDR3 is CASSSYRVNSPLHF. The CDR3 DNA reads as TGTGCCAGCAGTTCCTACAGGGTCAATTCACCCCTCCACTTT.